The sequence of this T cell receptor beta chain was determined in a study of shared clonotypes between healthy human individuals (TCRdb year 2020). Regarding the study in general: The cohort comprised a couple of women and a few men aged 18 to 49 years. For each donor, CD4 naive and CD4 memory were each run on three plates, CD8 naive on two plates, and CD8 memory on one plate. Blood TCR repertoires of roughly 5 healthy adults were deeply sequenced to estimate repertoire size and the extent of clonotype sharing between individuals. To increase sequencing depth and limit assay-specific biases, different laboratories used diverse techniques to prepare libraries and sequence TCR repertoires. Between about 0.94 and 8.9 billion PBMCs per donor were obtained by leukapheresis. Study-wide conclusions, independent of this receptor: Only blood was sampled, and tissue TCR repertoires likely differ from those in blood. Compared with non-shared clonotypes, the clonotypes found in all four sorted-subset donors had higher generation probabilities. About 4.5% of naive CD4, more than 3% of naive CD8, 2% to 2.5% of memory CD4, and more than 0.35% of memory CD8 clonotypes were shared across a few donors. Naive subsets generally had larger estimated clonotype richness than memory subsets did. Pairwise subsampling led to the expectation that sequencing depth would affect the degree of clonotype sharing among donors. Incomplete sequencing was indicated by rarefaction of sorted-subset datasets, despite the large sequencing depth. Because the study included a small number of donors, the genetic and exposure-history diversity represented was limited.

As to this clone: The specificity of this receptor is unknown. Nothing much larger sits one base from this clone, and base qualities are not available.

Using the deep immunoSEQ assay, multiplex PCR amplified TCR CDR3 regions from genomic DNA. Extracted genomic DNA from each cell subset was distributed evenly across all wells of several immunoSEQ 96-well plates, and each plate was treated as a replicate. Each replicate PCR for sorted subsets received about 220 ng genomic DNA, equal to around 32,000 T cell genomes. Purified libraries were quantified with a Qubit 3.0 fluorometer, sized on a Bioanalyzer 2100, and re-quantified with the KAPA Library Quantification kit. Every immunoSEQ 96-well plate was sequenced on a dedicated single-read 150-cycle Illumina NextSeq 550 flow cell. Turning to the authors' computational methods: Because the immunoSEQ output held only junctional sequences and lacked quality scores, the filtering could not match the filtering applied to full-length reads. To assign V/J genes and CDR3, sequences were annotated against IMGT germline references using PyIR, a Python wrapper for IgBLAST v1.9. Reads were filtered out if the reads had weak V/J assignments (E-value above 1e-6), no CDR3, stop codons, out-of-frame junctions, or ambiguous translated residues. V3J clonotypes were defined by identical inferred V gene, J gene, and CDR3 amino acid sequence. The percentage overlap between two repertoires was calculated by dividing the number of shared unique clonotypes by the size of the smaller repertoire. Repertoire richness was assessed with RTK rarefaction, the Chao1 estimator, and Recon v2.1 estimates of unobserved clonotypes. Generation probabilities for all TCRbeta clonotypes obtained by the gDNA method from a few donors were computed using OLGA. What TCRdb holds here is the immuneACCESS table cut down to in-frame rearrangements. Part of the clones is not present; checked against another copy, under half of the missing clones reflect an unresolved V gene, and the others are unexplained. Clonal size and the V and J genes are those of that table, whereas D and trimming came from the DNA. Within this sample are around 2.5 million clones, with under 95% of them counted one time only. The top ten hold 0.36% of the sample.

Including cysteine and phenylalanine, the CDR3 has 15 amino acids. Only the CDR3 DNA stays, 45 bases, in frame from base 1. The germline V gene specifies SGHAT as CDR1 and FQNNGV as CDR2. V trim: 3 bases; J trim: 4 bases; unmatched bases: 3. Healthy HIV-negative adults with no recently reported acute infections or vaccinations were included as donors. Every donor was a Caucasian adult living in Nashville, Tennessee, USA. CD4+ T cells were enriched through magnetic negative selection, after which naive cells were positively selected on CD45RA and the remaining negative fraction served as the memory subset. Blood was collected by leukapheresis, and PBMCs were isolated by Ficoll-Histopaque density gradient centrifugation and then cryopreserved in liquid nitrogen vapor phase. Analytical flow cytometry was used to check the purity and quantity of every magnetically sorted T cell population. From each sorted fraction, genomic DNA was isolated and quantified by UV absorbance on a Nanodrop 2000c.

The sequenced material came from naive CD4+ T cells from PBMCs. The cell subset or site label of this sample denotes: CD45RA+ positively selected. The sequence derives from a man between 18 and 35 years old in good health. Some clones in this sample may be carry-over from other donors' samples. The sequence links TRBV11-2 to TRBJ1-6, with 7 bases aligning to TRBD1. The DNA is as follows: TGTGCCAGCAGCTTCCGGGACAGATATAATTCACCCCTCCACTTT. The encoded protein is CASSFRDRYNSPLHF.